A selection of T cell receptor beta chains follows, all from one sample in a study of blood T cell repertoires in COVID-19. Here immunoSEQ multiplex PCR was the method, and the copy in TCRdb shows in-frame clones only, minus some. The repertoire holds a few hundred thousand clones, around 91% seen once, with around 4.5% in the top ten. Sequencing used PBMCs or T cells enriched from blood (not recorded which). The receptors were sampled from a woman aged 18-29 years with acute COVID-19. The CDR3 runs from the conserved cysteine through the conserved F or W. D genes are given only for firm matches. Size values are once, few and many counts, or a class for expanded clones, and some rows have none.

j_call d_call v_call clone_size cdr3_aa cdr3_nt
TRBJ2-7 TRBD2 TRBV2 NA CASSGGWRGRYEQYF TGTGCCAGCAGTGGGGGTTGGCGCGGGAGGTACGAGCAGTACTTC
TRBJ1-2 NA TRBV30 NA CAWSPGGNYGYTF TGTGCCTGGAGTCCCGGGGGTAACTATGGCTACACCTTC
TRBJ2-3 TRBD2 TRBV28 once CASREGTSGSDTQYF TGTGCCAGCAGGGAGGGGACTAGCGGATCAGATACGCAGTATTTT
TRBJ1-2 TRBD1 TRBV5-1 NA CASSLGQGAGGYTF TGCGCCAGCAGCCTGGGACAGGGGGCGGGTGGCTACACCTTC
TRBJ1-6 NA TRBV9 NA CASSVSTESPLHF TGTGCCAGCAGCGTCTCGACAGAATCACCCCTCCACTTT
TRBJ1-2 NA TRBV28 NA CASSHDGVNYGYTF TGTGCCAGCAGCCATGACGGAGTTAACTATGGCTACACCTTC
TRBJ1-1 NA TRBV7-9 NA CASSLVARQGRVTEAFF TGTGCCAGCAGCTTAGTTGCGCGTCAAGGCAGGGTTACTGAAGCTTTCTTT
TRBJ1-2 NA TRBV19 NA CASSVPQGEGGYTF TGTGCCAGTAGTGTCCCACAGGGAGAAGGGGGCTACACCTTC
TRBJ1-2 TRBD1 TRBV29-1 NA CSVEDWGQGQGGYGYTF TGCAGCGTTGAAGATTGGGGACAGGGGCAGGGTGGGTATGGCTACACCTTC
TRBJ2-7 TRBD1 TRBV27 few CASSPSPLGQAIAYEQYF TGTGCCAGCAGTCCTTCACCCCTCGGACAGGCGATAGCCTACGAGCAGTACTTC
TRBJ1-1 TRBD1 TRBV14 NA CASSRTGTALGTEAFF TGTGCCAGCAGCCGAACCGGGACAGCTCTGGGCACTGAAGCTTTCTTT
TRBJ1-2 NA TRBV2 NA CASSEGGYGYTF TGTGCCAGCAGTGAAGGCGGCTATGGCTACACCTTC
TRBJ2-3 NA TRBV9 NA CASSGGPLYF TGTGCCAGCAGCGGGGGCCCGCTCTATTTT
TRBJ2-7 TRBD2 TRBV7-2 NA CASSFGREGYEQYF TGTGCCAGCAGCTTCGGGCGGGAGGGATACGAGCAGTACTTC
TRBJ1-2 NA TRBV28 NA CASRDTKNYGYTF TGTGCCAGCAGGGACACTAAAAACTATGGCTACACCTTC
TRBJ1-5 NA TRBV7-8 NA CASSLQRAGSGPQHF TGTGCCAGCAGCTTACAGAGGGCGGGGTCCGGGCCCCAGCATTTT
TRBJ1-2 NA TRBV6-1 NA CASSEAAESANYGYTF TGTGCCAGCAGTGAAGCAGCGGAATCAGCTAACTATGGCTACACCTTC
TRBJ1-5 TRBD1 TRBV5-6 NA CASSRMTGDQPQHF TGTGCCAGCAGCCGCATGACAGGGGATCAGCCCCAGCATTTT
TRBJ1-2 NA TRBV18 NA CASSPRTDNYGYTF TGTGCCAGCTCACCTCGGACAGATAACTATGGCTACACCTTC
TRBJ2-5 NA TRBV28 NA CASSFNSAGIKTQYF TGTGCCAGCAGTTTTAACAGCGCGGGGATCAAGACCCAGTACTTC
TRBJ2-2 NA TRBV28 NA CASIVAESAGELFF TGTGCCAGCATTGTAGCGGAGAGCGCCGGGGAGCTGTTTTTT
TRBJ2-7 NA TRBV27 NA CASSPRTHKGEQYF TGTGCCAGCAGTCCGAGGACTCATAAGGGCGAGCAGTACTTC
TRBJ2-1 TRBD2 TRBV6-5 NA CASSASSGSYNEQFF TGTGCCAGCAGCGCATCTAGCGGCTCCTACAATGAGCAGTTCTTC
TRBJ1-5 NA TRBV28 NA CASRRSGNQPQHF TGTGCCAGCAGAAGGAGTGGCAATCAGCCCCAGCATTTT
TRBJ1-5 NA TRBV24-1 NA CATSDSGGWGNQPQHF TGTGCCACCAGTGATTCGGGAGGGTGGGGCAATCAGCCCCAGCATTTT
TRBJ2-1 TRBD1 TRBV28 NA CASLPGQGYNEQFF TGTGCCAGCCTTCCGGGACAGGGGTACAATGAGCAGTTCTTC
TRBJ2-7 TRBD2 TRBV2 NA CASSFGLAGGYYEQYF TGTGCCAGCAGTTTCGGACTAGCGGGAGGGTACTACGAGCAGTACTTC
TRBJ2-5 NA TRBV28 NA CASSLSDSSETQYF TGTGCCAGCAGTTTATCAGACAGTAGCGAGACCCAGTACTTC
TRBJ1-2 NA TRBV7-2 NA CASSLGGSYGYTF TGTGCCAGCAGCCTGGGGGGGAGCTATGGCTACACCTTC
TRBJ2-7 TRBD1 TRBV5-5 NA CASSRPWTGNYEQYF TGTGCCAGCAGCCGCCCCTGGACAGGAAACTACGAGCAGTACTTC
TRBJ1-5 NA TRBV28 NA CASSFLGGQPQHF TGTGCCAGCAGTTTCCTTGGGGGGCAGCCCCAGCATTTT
TRBJ2-2 TRBD2 TRBV19 NA CASSIFRAGSLPGRPNTGELFF TGTGCCAGTAGTATCTTTAGGGCAGGGAGTCTCCCCGGGAGGCCGAACACCGGGGAGCTGTTTTTT
TRBJ2-1 TRBD2 TRBV7-9 NA CASSPRWAGADNEQFF TGTGCCAGCAGCCCCCGGTGGGCGGGAGCTGACAATGAGCAGTTCTTC
TRBJ1-5 NA TRBV28 NA CASSGGVYQPQHF TGTGCCAGCAGTGGGGGGGTGTATCAGCCCCAGCATTTT
TRBJ2-5 TRBD1 TRBV7-9 NA CASSFRTGRRQETQYF TGTGCCAGCAGTTTCCGGACAGGGAGACGCCAAGAGACCCAGTACTTC
TRBJ2-7 TRBD2 TRBV19 few CASSMGLANYEQYF TGTGCCAGTAGTATGGGACTAGCCAACTACGAGCAGTACTTC
TRBJ1-1 NA TRBV6-2/TRBV6-3 NA CASSYASRGTEAFF TGTGCCAGCAGTTACGCTTCGAGAGGCACTGAAGCTTTCTTT
TRBJ2-1 NA TRBV7-9 NA CASSPTTGSYNEQFF TGTGCCAGCAGTCCTACGACTGGCTCCTACAATGAGCAGTTCTTC
TRBJ2-7 TRBD1 TRBV6-5 NA CASSRTGLTGEQYF TGTGCCAGCAGCCGGACAGGGCTCACGGGGGAGCAGTACTTC
TRBJ2-1 TRBD2 TRBV6-6 NA CASTGGAGNEQFF TGTGCCAGCACCGGGGGGGCCGGGAATGAGCAGTTCTTC
TRBJ1-5 NA TRBV25-1 NA CASSTDNFNQPQHF TGTGCCAGTAGTACGGACAACTTCAATCAGCCCCAGCATTTT
TRBJ2-7 TRBD2 TRBV30 NA CAWTVGGSLRHEQYF TGTGCCTGGACCGTCGGCGGGAGCCTTCGTCACGAGCAGTACTTC
TRBJ1-2 NA TRBV21-1 NA CASSPGTTGDGYTF TGTGCCAGCAGCCCTGGGACAACCGGGGACGGCTACACCTTC
TRBJ2-1 NA TRBV27 NA CASSLYGWHNEQFF TGTGCCAGCAGTTTATACGGGTGGCACAATGAGCAGTTCTTC
TRBJ2-7 NA TRBV28 NA CASARSAYEQYF TGTGCCAGCGCGAGGTCCGCCTACGAGCAGTACTTC
TRBJ2-1 TRBD2 TRBV7-9 NA CASSLTSGYNEQFF TGTGCCAGCAGCTTAACTAGCGGTTACAATGAGCAGTTCTTC
TRBJ1-5 NA TRBV28 NA CASSLRRQTNQPQHF TGTGCCAGCAGTTTACGGCGACAGACGAATCAGCCCCAGCATTTT
TRBJ1-2 NA TRBV18 NA CASSPETGENYGYTF TGTGCCAGCTCACCGGAAACTGGGGAGAACTATGGCTACACCTTC
TRBJ1-1 NA TRBV2 NA CASSPQGFSTEAFF TGTGCCAGCAGTCCACAGGGTTTTAGTACTGAAGCTTTCTTT
TRBJ1-3 NA TRBV7-3 once CASSLSSGNTIYF TGTGCCAGCAGCTTATCATCTGGAAACACCATATATTTT
TRBJ2-7 NA TRBV3-1/TRBV3-2 NA CASSLGPGATYEQYF TGTGCCAGCAGCCTGGGACCGGGAGCGACCTACGAGCAGTACTTC
TRBJ1-6 TRBD1 TRBV11-3 NA CASSGGTGRDNSPLHF TGTGCCAGCAGCGGGGGGACAGGGAGAGATAATTCACCCCTCCACTTT
TRBJ2-2 TRBD1 TRBV3-1/TRBV3-2 NA CASSPTGQGTGELFF TGTGCCAGCAGCCCTACTGGACAGGGCACCGGGGAGCTGTTTTTT
TRBJ1-3 NA TRBV7-9 once CASSVRDFGSGNTIYF TGTGCCAGCAGCGTGCGGGACTTTGGCTCTGGAAACACCATATATTTT
TRBJ1-1 TRBD1 TRBV5-1 NA CASSLVFAEGQKNTEAFF TGCGCCAGCAGCTTGGTATTCGCAGAGGGACAGAAGAACACTGAAGCTTTCTTT
TRBJ2-6 NA TRBV12-3/TRBV12-4 NA CASSESGANVLTF TGTGCCAGCAGTGAGTCTGGGGCCAACGTCCTGACTTTC
TRBJ2-2 TRBD2 TRBV19 NA CASSSVAGGNTGELFF TGTGCCAGTAGTAGCGTAGCGGGAGGGAACACCGGGGAGCTGTTTTTT
TRBJ1-4 NA TRBV7-8 NA CASSSGSEKLFF TGTGCCAGCAGCTCCGGGTCCGAAAAACTGTTTTTT
TRBJ1-4 NA TRBV9 NA CASSTPQGGNEKLFF TGTGCCAGCAGCACCCCCCAGGGCGGTAATGAAAAACTGTTTTTT
TRBJ2-7 TRBD2 TRBV5-5 NA CASSGGLAEAYEQYF TGTGCCAGCAGCGGGGGACTAGCGGAAGCCTACGAGCAGTACTTC